One and the same sample provided the 23 T cell receptor beta chains below, sequenced in a study of memory CD4+ T cells and cytomegalovirus serostatus. Measured with immunoSEQ multiplex PCR; TCRdb has only the in-frame clones, and not every one. The sample includes 45,000 to 60,000 clones, around 82% of them seen just once. The sort gate was single viable CD3+CD4+CD8-CD45RO+ cells for memory CD4+ T cells. Sequences were obtained from memory CD4+ T cells from blood. The receptors were gathered from an adult in good health and CMV-seronegative.

The chain links TRBV30 to TRBJ2-7; 7 nucleotides line up with TRBD1. The CDR3 contains 14 residues. Germline V gene sequence: CDR1 GTSNPN, CDR2 SVGIG (reference sequence). The V segment lost 1 base and the J segment 3 bases; nucleotides outside the gene matches: 6. The CDR3 protein is CAWSADRVLYEQYF. CDR3 sequence (DNA): TGTGCCTGGAGTGCCGACAGGGTTCTCTACGAGCAGTACTTC. Together with reference TRBV30 and TRBJ2-7, the CDR3 gives the full variable domain: SQTIHQWPATLVQPVGSPLSLECTVEGTSNPNLYWYRQAAGRGLQLLFYSVGIGQISSEVPQNLSASRPQDRQFILSSKKLLLSDSGFYLCAWSADRVLYEQYFGPGTRLTVT.

The chain carries TRBV7-8 and TRBJ2-7, with D perhaps TRBD1 or TRBD2 (5 bases each). CDR3 size: 15 residues. Germline CDR1 reads SGHVS; CDR2 reads FQNEAQ. The V and J ends lost 1 base and 3 bases respectively, with 13 bases between them. CDR3 in DNA: TGTGCCAGCAGCTTAGAAGGGACCAACCTCTACGAGCAGTACTTC. This encodes CASSLEGTNLYEQYF.

This chain uses TRBV28 with TRBJ1-5; D is uncertain. The germline gives CDR1 MDHEN, CDR2 SYDVKM. V lost 4 bases and J 0 bases, leaving 1 base between the germline ends. The CDR3 is made up of 12 amino acids. The CDR3: CASSYSNQPQHF. CDR3 in DNA: TGTGCCAGCAGTTATAGCAATCAGCCCCAGCATTTT.

This clone was observed a single time. The gene calls are TRBV7-2 and TRBJ2-1; D remains unclear. The CDR3 sequence is 15 residues long. Between the trimmed V and J ends, which lost 5 bases and 1 base, there was a span of 12 bases. Germline CDR1 is SGHTA and CDR2 is FQGNSA. The DNA for the CDR3 is TGTGCCAGCAGCCCTCCGATGAATTCCTACAATGAGCAGTTCTTC. Protein product: CASSPPMNSYNEQFF.

The CDR3 loop is CASRGQGETQYF. In nucleotides, the CDR3 is TGTGCCAGCAGGGGACAAGGGGAGACCCAGTACTTC. The genes are TRBV2 and TRBJ2-5, with D possibly being TRBD1 (6 bases). V was trimmed by 6 bases and J by 5 bases, leaving 10 bases between them. This CDR3 is built from 12 residues. Looked up from germline, CDR1 is SNHLY and CDR2 is FYNNEI.

The chain joins TRBV13 to TRBJ2-1; no definite D call. Germline V gene lookup returns CDR1 PRHDT and CDR2 FYEKMQ (reference sequence). The CDR3 has 17 amino acids. With 0 bases removed from V and 7 bases from J, the gap between germline ends came to 19 bases. Written as DNA, the CDR3 is TGTGCCAGCAGCTTAGGGGGCTGGTGGGAACCCCGGAATGAGCAGTTCTTC. Protein product: CASSLGGWWEPRNEQFF.

The rearrangement joins TRBV28 to TRBJ2-3, with D perhaps TRBD2 (5 bases). In germline, CDR1 is MDHEN, CDR2 SYDVKM. The CDR3 covers 14 residues. Trimming took 7 bases from V and 4 from J, leaving 15 bases between them. CDR3 DNA sequence: TGTGCCAGCAACGAGGGCCCGAGTCCAGATACGCAGTATTTT. Translating it yields CASNEGPSPDTQYF. The full variable domain, rest sourced from reference TRBV28 and TRBJ2-3, is DVKVTQSSRYLVKRTGEKVFLECVQDMDHENMFWYRQDPGLGLRLIYFSYDVKMKEKGDIPEGYSVSREKKERFSLILESASTNQTSMYLCASNEGPSPDTQYFGPGTRLTVL.

The chain is built from TRBV29-1 and TRBJ2-3, with D perhaps matching TRBD1 or TRBD2 (5 bases each). The CDR3 sequence is 14 residues long. Looked up from germline, CDR1 is SQVTM and CDR2 is ANQGSEA. The germline V and J ends were trimmed by 6 bases and 2 bases, with 15 bases remaining between them. The CDR3 DNA reads as TGCAGCGTCGCAGTGGGGACCTTCACAGATACGCAGTATTTT. Translation gives CSVAVGTFTDTQYF.

V usage is TRBV7-9 and J usage is TRBJ2-3; 7 bases agree with TRBD2. The CDR3 contains 16 residues. The germline gives CDR1 SEHNR, CDR2 FQNEAQ (reference sequence). Germline trimming cut 1 base from V and 3 bases from J; bases unmatched to any gene: 7. CDR3 residues: CASSLVEGGWTDTQYF. CDR3 in DNA: TGTGCCAGCAGCTTAGTCGAGGGAGGGTGGACAGATACGCAGTATTTT.

The chain recombines TRBV10-3 with TRBJ1-5; D is unclear. Between the trimmed V and J ends, which lost 3 bases and 4 bases, there was a span of 10 bases. The CDR3 extends over 14 amino acids. Germline assignment: CDR1 ENHRY and CDR2 SYGVKD. CDR3 sequence (DNA): TGTGCCATCAGTGAAAGGGCGGGGAATCAGCCCCAGCATTTT. Translation gives CAISERAGNQPQHF.

This sequence joins TRBV10-3 and TRBJ2-2; 7 nucleotides align to TRBD2. CDR3 length: 12 residues. From germline, CDR1 is ENHRY and CDR2 SYGVKD. The CDR3: CAGGSNTGELFF. The DNA of the CDR3 is TGTGCGGGGGGGAGTAACACCGGGGAGCTGTTTTTT.

V and J are TRBV28 and TRBJ1-2, with 12 nucleotides matching TRBD1. This CDR3 is 15 amino acids long. Germline assignment: CDR1 MDHEN and CDR2 SYDVKM. The ends lost 6 bases at V and 6 bases at J; junction bases unmatched: 8. CDR3 in amino acids: CASRVPGQGADGYTF. Here the CDR3 DNA reads TGTGCCAGCAGAGTCCCGGGACAGGGGGCTGATGGCTACACCTTC.

The genes are TRBV7-9 and TRBJ2-1, with 14 nucleotides matching TRBD2. The CDR3 extends over 16 amino acids. V shed 5 bases, J shed 7 bases, and the junction held 7 bases outside the gene matches. In germline, CDR1 is SEHNR, CDR2 FQNEAQ (reference sequence). The CDR3 region has the DNA TGTGCCAGCAGCAATTTCGGGACTAGCGGGAGTAATGAGCAGTTCTTC. Amino acids: CASSNFGTSGSNEQFF.

The rearrangement uses TRBV14 and TRBJ2-2; 12 nucleotides agree with TRBD2. V dropped 2 bases and J dropped 6; count of bases not matched to a gene: 1. The germline CDR1 and CDR2 sequences are SGHDN and FVKESK. This CDR3 is 15 amino acids long. The CDR3 sequence: CASSQRLAGAGELFF. As DNA, the CDR3 is TGTGCCAGCAGCCAAAGACTAGCGGGAGCCGGGGAGCTGTTTTTT.

Written as DNA, the CDR3 is TGTGCCAGCAGCCCAAACTCTGGAAACACCATATATTTT. This sequence encodes CASSPNSGNTIYF. The rearrangement links TRBV11-3 to TRBJ1-3; D uncertain. CDR1 and CDR2 from the germline V gene are SGHNT and YENEEA. Trimming took off 5 bases at V and 0 bases at J, with 5 bases between the two ends. The CDR3 consists of 13 residues.

This chain joins TRBV7-6 and TRBJ2-5; TRBD2 aligns across 12 bases. The germline V gene has CDR1 SGHVS and CDR2 FNYEAQ. V was pared by 4 bases and J by 5 bases, with 8 bases of the junction left unmatched. The CDR3 totals 16 residues. As DNA, the CDR3 is TGTGCCAGCAGCTCAGGACTAGCGGGATGGGGGGAGACCCAGTACTTC. Amino acids: CASSSGLAGWGETQYF.

CDR3 coding DNA: TGTGCCAGCAGTTCCGAAAGGGTCGGGGAGCTGTTTTTT. Translating it yields CASSSERVGELFF. The genes are TRBV2 and TRBJ2-2; D gene unclear. There are 13 residues in the CDR3. Trimming took off 5 bases at V and 7 bases at J, with 11 bases between the two ends. The germline CDR1 and CDR2 sequences are SNHLY and FYNNEI.

The rearrangement joins TRBV15 to TRBJ2-7; no firm D call. The germline V gene encodes CDR1 LNHNV and CDR2 YYDKDF (reference sequence). With 5 bases removed from V and 2 bases from J, the gap between germline ends came to 10 bases. There are 13 residues in the CDR3. CDR3 region: CATSDSQAYEQYF. CDR3 nucleotides: TGTGCCACCAGCGACTCTCAAGCCTACGAGCAGTACTTC.

This clone was counted once. V usage is TRBV6-6 and J usage is TRBJ1-2; D remains unclear. V lost 8 bases, J lost 0 bases, and 13 bases lay in between. This CDR3 has 14 amino acids. Germline V gives CDR1 MNHNY, CDR2 SVGAGI (reference sequence). In DNA form, the CDR3 reads TGTGCCAGCCTCCCGACGAGTACTAACTATGGCTACACCTTC. It translates to CASLPTSTNYGYTF.

The chain employs TRBV10-2 and TRBJ2-7; 11 positions match TRBD2. Germline lookup yields CDR1 WSHSY and CDR2 SAAADI. With V trimmed by 1 base and J by 1 base, 3 bases remained unmatched. The CDR3 runs 16 residues. CDR3 DNA sequence: TGCGCCAGCAGTGAGTACTTAGCGGGAGGGTCCTACGAGCAGTACTTC. It encodes CASSEYLAGGSYEQYF.

This clone showed up just a few times. This chain connects TRBV28 to TRBJ1-1; possible D gene TRBD1, 6 bases. Trimming took off 8 bases at V and 2 bases at J, with 15 bases between the two ends. CDR1 and CDR2 from the germline V gene are MDHEN and SYDVKM. This CDR3 has 14 amino acids. In nucleotides, the CDR3 is TGTGCCAGCCCCCCGAAAGGGGGAAACACTGAAGCTTTCTTT. Its protein is CASPPKGGNTEAFF.

This CDR3 reads CASSARGLSSGNTIYF. The CDR3 bases are TGTGCCAGCAGCGCGAGGGGGCTCAGCTCTGGAAACACCATATATTTT. J is TRBJ1-3 and V is TRBV7-8; 7 nucleotides align to TRBD1. Germline V lookup: CDR1 SGHVS, CDR2 FQNEAQ. The CDR3 runs 16 residues. Trimming cost V 5 bases and J 0 bases; bases outside gene matches: 7.

This chain joins TRBV2 and TRBJ2-1; D is unresolved. Germline values: CDR1 SNHLY, CDR2 FYNNEI. The length of the CDR3 is 15 residues. The V and J ends lost 7 bases and 0 bases respectively, with 13 bases between them. The CDR3 DNA reads as TGTGCCAGCATACTGGAGTTAAGCTCCTACAATGAGCAGTTCTTC. Its protein is CASILELSSYNEQFF. The variable domain in full, with the rest retrieved from reference TRBV2 and TRBJ2-1, is EPEVTQTPSHQVTQMGQEVILRCVPISNHLYFYWYRQILGQKVEFLVSFYNNEISEKSEIFDDQFSVERPDGSNFTLKIRSTKLEDSAMYFCASILELSSYNEQFFGPGTRLTVL.